These 13 T cell receptor beta chains came from one sample sequenced in a study of response to subunit inactivated influenza vaccine. TCRdb redid the calling of the RT-PCR reads with MiXCR, one entry per CDR3 protein. The sample includes more than 150,000 distinct CDR3 sequences, roughly 10% of them seen just once. Source: CD8+ T cells sorted from PBMCs, taken around 25 months after vaccination. The receptors stem from a man aged 45-69 years who received an inactivated influenza vaccine.

Only a few counts were recorded for this clonotype. The chain joins TRBV5-8 to TRBJ2-7, with D unresolved. CDR3 size: 14 residues. Between the trimmed V and J ends, which lost 1 base and 3 bases, there was a span of 11 bases. The germline gives CDR1 SGHTS, CDR2 YDEGEE. The CDR3 sequence is CASSLSAGVYEQYF. Here the CDR3 DNA reads TGTGCCAGCAGCTTGTCGGCAGGCGTCTACGAGCAGTACTTC.

This clonotype was seen a handful of times. The chain carries TRBV4-3 and TRBJ2-2; D perhaps matches TRBD1 (5 bases). This CDR3 is 17 amino acids long. Germline V gives CDR1 LGHNA, CDR2 YSLEER. Trimming removed 2 bases at V and 3 bases at J, with 16 bases between. The CDR3 spells CASSQLTASGYTGELFF. The DNA of the CDR3 is TGCGCCAGCAGCCAATTGACAGCCTCCGGTTACACCGGGGAGCTGTTTTTT.

This clonotype has ten or more counts. The J gene is TRBJ2-3, the V gene TRBV29-1, with 7 bases matching TRBD1. Germline loops: CDR1 SQVTM, CDR2 ANQGSEA. CDR3 length: 13 residues. V lost 5 bases to trimming and J lost 1 base; unmatched junction nucleotides: 3. CDR3 sequence: CSVSDRGTDTQYF. Here the CDR3 DNA reads TGCAGCGTTAGCGACAGGGGCACAGATACGCAGTATTTT.

The chain joins TRBV7-8 to TRBJ1-2; tentative D call: TRBD1 (5 bases). V was pared by 3 bases and J by 8 bases, with 10 bases between. The CDR3 is 12 residues long. Germline loops: CDR1 SGHVS, CDR2 FQNEAQ. DNA for the CDR3: TGTGCCAGCAGCTTGGGGCTAGAGGGCTACACCTTC. Translating it yields CASSLGLEGYTF.

This clonotype was seen many times. The chain has TRBV10-3 and TRBJ2-2; no firm D call. The CDR3 is made up of 18 amino acids. Trimming pared 4 bases from V and 1 base from J, leaving 19 bases between. Germline lookup yields CDR1 ENHRY and CDR2 SYGVKD. CDR3 loop: CAISVVRPLTLNTGELFF. The CDR3 DNA sequence: TGTGCCATCAGTGTGGTTCGGCCCCTTACCCTGAACACCGGGGAGCTGTTTTTT.

This chain connects TRBV27 to TRBJ2-1; weak D call: TRBD1 (5 bases). Trimming removed 3 bases from V and 7 bases from J, with 13 bases in between. Germline V lookup: CDR1 MNHEY, CDR2 SMNVEV (reference sequence). The CDR3 spans 14 residues. The CDR3 region is CASSFGRVGNEQFF. The DNA of the CDR3 is TGTGCCAGCAGTTTCGGCAGGGTGGGTAATGAGCAGTTCTTC.

This clonotype was seen repeatedly, ten times or more. The V call is TRBV4-3, the J call TRBJ2-3; TRBD2 aligns across 9 bases. Germline CDR1 reads LGHNA; CDR2 reads YSLEER. This CDR3 is built from 16 residues. Trimming at V came to 0 bases and at J to 6 bases, leaving 7 bases not matched to a gene. CDR3 amino acids: CASSQEPGLASDTQYF. The DNA of the CDR3 is TGCGCCAGCAGCCAAGAACCGGGACTAGCATCTGATACGCAGTATTTT.

This clonotype was detected a few times. The rearrangement uses TRBV12-3 or TRBV12-4 and TRBJ1-2; 12 bases match TRBD1. V dropped 3 bases and J dropped 8; count of bases not matched to a gene: 10. There are 16 residues in the CDR3. CDR3 region: CASSLGQGAIYGGYTF. DNA of the CDR3: TGTGCCAGCAGTTTGGGACAGGGGGCGATTTATGGGGGCTACACCTTC.

In its sample, this clonotype was seen a few times. V usage is TRBV20-1 and J usage is TRBJ2-4; TRBD1 matches 7 bases. The V gene's germline CDR1 is DFQATT and CDR2 SNEGSKA (reference sequence). The CDR3 has 14 residues. Losses at the gene ends were 6 bases for V and 1 base for J; bases not matched to a gene: 6. The CDR3 DNA follows: TGCAGTGCCCTAGGGACAGACGCCAAAAACATTCAGTACTTC. Protein: CSALGTDAKNIQYF.

This clonotype has only a few counts. The chain couples TRBV25-1 to TRBJ1-1; D remains ambiguous. V was pared by 1 base and J by 1 base, with 7 bases between. The V gene's germline CDR1 is MGHDK and CDR2 SYGVNS. CDR3 length: 14 residues. The CDR3 sequence is CASSESWRNTEAFF. The DNA for the CDR3 is TGTGCCAGCAGTGAATCGTGGAGGAACACTGAAGCTTTCTTT.

There are a few counts of this clonotype. J is TRBJ2-1 and V is TRBV12-3 or TRBV12-4; 7 nucleotides match TRBD2. V was clipped by 7 bases and J by 4 bases; unmatched bases: 10. The length of the CDR3 is 15 residues. CDR3 protein: CASTNPSGGYNEQFF. DNA of the CDR3: TGTGCCAGCACCAACCCTAGCGGAGGTTACAATGAGCAGTTCTTC.

This clonotype was detected many times. The chain is built from TRBV7-8 and TRBJ2-1, with a possible D match to TRBD2 (5 bases). The V gene's germline CDR1 is SGHVS and CDR2 FQNEAQ. V lost 3 bases and J lost 0, with 9 bases in between. The CDR3 length is 15 residues. The CDR3 DNA is TGTGCCAGCAGCTTTGGACTCAGCTCCTACAATGAGCAGTTCTTC. Translated, it gives CASSFGLSSYNEQFF.

The V and J genes are TRBV6-2 or TRBV6-3 and TRBJ2-5, with 13 bases aligning to TRBD2. From germline, CDR1 is MNHEY and CDR2 SVGEGT. The CDR3 is 16 amino acids. Unmatched junction bases numbered 2, after V lost 2 bases and J lost 2 bases. The CDR3 region is CASSYGTSGAQETQYF. CDR3 DNA: TGTGCCAGCAGTTACGGGACTAGCGGGGCTCAAGAGACCCAGTACTTC.